This T cell receptor (beta chain) was sequenced in a study of blood T cells in healthy people across ages. A second PCR of 7 to 11 cycles used a sample-barcoded 5' primer and a J-beta primer mix. One entry per CDR3 protein results from TCRdb running MiXCR on the 5' RACE reads. The sample records fewer than 750,000 distinct CDR3 sequences, roughly half being singletons. Details on this clonotype: Its antigen remains unknown.

Trimming stripped 1 base from V and 5 bases from J, with 9 bases between. The CDR3 has 14 residues. Germline V CDR1 and CDR2: LGHDT, YNNKEL (reference sequence). Overall study findings and caveats: Measured against age, TCR beta diversity per million T cells decreased in a roughly linear manner.

The chain recombines TRBV3-1 with TRBJ1-5; D gene ambiguous. This TCR came from a woman aged 80 or over in good health. The sequenced sample consisted of blood. For the CDR3, the DNA is TGTGCCAGCAGCCAAGCTGGACCACATCAGCCCCAGCATTTT. This gives the protein CASSQAGPHQPQHF. Based on the CDR3 plus reference TRBV3-1 and TRBJ1-5, the full variable domain is DTAVSQTPKYLVTQMGNDKSIKCEQNLGHDTMYWYKQDSKKFLKIMFSYNNKELIINETVPNRFSPKSPDKAHLNLHINSLELGDSAVYFCASSQAGPHQPQHFGDGTRLSIL.